The source of this T cell receptor (beta chain) is a study of beta chain features in type 1 diabetes. Regarding the study as a whole: PCR could preferentially amplify shorter templates, alike in patients and controls. Shorter TCRB CDR3s, moderately but significantly so, were found in Type 1 diabetes patients in all four CD4+ subsets. HLA effects on TCRB rearrangement stayed unresolved here.

Every sorted population was more than 95% pure. The study reverse transcribed the entire isolated RNA, so it sequenced expressed TCRB transcripts. Sequencing used immunoSEQ multiplex PCR; TCRdb keeps in-frame clones, though not all of them. The sample lists about 120,000 clones; about 15% were seen once. V trimming: 2 bases; J trimming: 3 bases; junction bases outside the gene matches: 8. The CDR3 is 16 amino acids. CDR1 and CDR2 (germline): MNHEY, SMNVEV (reference sequence). With regard to this clone: Its specificity is not known.

This sequence originates from a man younger than 40 with type 1 diabetes. V usage is TRBV27 and J usage is TRBJ2-7; TRBD1 matches at 9 bases. Sample: central memory CD4+ T cells from blood. CDR3 loop: CASSLGSGQGYYEQYF. The CDR3 nucleotides read TGTGCCAGCAGTTTAGGTTCGGGACAGGGATACTACGAGCAGTACTTC.